Sequencing of this T cell receptor beta chain was carried out in a study of PD-L1 blockade in urothelial cancer. Whole-study context: Bladder-origin urothelial cancer in males described about 90% of the roughly 30 patients. Typically, measured as a median, blood samples had 141,255 T cells. Analysis of the blood was performed 3 weeks (second dose) and 6 weeks after treatment start.

The V and J ends lost 2 bases and 2 bases respectively, with 7 bases between them. The V gene's germline CDR1 is SGHDN and CDR2 FVKESK. The CDR3 spans 13 residues. Per patient, between 1 and 8 samples were collected at pretreatment and on-treatment time points. Here immunoSEQ multiplex PCR was the method, and the copy in TCRdb shows in-frame clones only, minus some. The repertoire holds tens of thousands of clones, with roughly 86% as singletons. The TCR sequence derives from a man aged 45-65 years with urothelial cancer. V usage is TRBV14 and J usage is TRBJ2-7; D is uncertain. The starting material was PBMCs, obtained around atezolizumab (anti-PD-L1) treatment. The chain's CDR3 is CASSQILTYEQYF. CDR3 sequence (DNA): TGTGCCAGCAGCCAAATACTCACCTACGAGCAGTACTTC. Using reference TRBV14 and TRBJ2-7 for the parts outside the CDR3, the full variable domain is EAGVTQFPSHSVIEKGQTVTLRCDPISGHDNLYWYRRVMGKEIKFLLHFVKESKQDESGMPNNRFLAERTGGTYSTLKVQPAELEDSGVYFCASSQILTYEQYFGPGTRLTVT.